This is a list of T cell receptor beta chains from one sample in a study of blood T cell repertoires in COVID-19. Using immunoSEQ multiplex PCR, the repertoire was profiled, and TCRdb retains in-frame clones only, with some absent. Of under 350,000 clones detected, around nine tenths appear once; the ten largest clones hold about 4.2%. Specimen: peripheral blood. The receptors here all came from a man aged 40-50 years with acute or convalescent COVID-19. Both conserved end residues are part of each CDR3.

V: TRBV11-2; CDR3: CASSLAQRNTIYF
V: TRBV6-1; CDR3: CASSDRHRGPSPLHF
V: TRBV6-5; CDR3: CATQDSRGNIQYF
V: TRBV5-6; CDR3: CASSTTQGNYGYTF
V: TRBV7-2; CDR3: CASSLDRENLEAFF
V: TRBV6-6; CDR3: CASTSSRSRNTEAFF
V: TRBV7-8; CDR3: CASSIWTSGGPGEQFF
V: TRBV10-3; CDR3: CAISESAREPQHF
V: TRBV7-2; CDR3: CASSSRQGANGEQFF
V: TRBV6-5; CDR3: CATFKQGGNEKLFF
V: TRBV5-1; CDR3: CASSPAPGQGLTYEQYF
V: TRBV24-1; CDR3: CATSEGRDSSSYGYTF
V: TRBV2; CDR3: CASSGNGEPQHF
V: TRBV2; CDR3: CASSEVGPGGLVEQFF
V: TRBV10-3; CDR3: CAISRGGVDTEAFF
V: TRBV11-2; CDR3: CASRQTYAEAFF
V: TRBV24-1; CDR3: CATTHPGAKENTEAFF
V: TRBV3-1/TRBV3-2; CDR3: CASSGLRTGPFYGYTF
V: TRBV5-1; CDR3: CASSPPGTGVGYTF
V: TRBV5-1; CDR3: CASAEMRGSHEQYF